This entry is about one T cell receptor beta chain. What it binds is not known. The authors sorted CD4+ naive, central memory, regulatory and stem cell-like memory cells via CD45RO/CCR7/CD25/CD127/CD95/CD27. These data belong to a study of beta chain features in type 1 diabetes. Study-wide points: Overrepresentation of cells with high TCR expression could result from cDNA sequencing. Shortening of TCRB CDR3s, moderate but significant, appeared in all four CD4+ subsets of Type 1 diabetes patients.

The CDR3 spans 16 residues. With 4 bases clipped from V and 6 bases from J, the junction kept 11 bases outside the gene matches. In germline, CDR1 is SGDLS, CDR2 YYNGEE. Expressed TCRB transcripts were sequenced after all isolated RNA was converted to cDNA. Libraries were prepared by immunoSEQ multiplex PCR; TCRdb keeps only in-frame clonotypes and omits some of them. The data show about 650,000 clones, around 12% seen once. The specimen was naive CD4+ T cells from blood. V gene TRBV9 combines with J gene TRBJ2-1; TRBD2 matches 9 bases. The TCR sequence derives from a man younger than 40 with type 1 diabetes. The CDR3 sequence: CASSLGTSYLGNEQFF. The CDR3 DNA follows: TGTGCCAGCAGCCTCGGGACTAGCTATTTAGGCAATGAGCAGTTCTTC.